Below, 24 T cell receptor beta chains from the same sample are listed, as sequenced in a study of T cell responses to AZD1222 COVID-19 vaccine. Libraries were prepared by immunoSEQ multiplex PCR; TCRdb keeps only in-frame clonotypes and omits some of them. The table lists roughly 53,000 clones, 75% to 90% of them singletons. This material consisted of peripheral blood, taken on day 0 of MenACWY control vaccination. All receptors come from an adult in good health.

The chain couples TRBV6-2 or TRBV6-3 to TRBJ2-1, with D possibly matching TRBD2 (6 bases). This CDR3 comprises 15 residues. Trimming took off 6 bases at V and 5 bases at J, with 17 bases between the two ends. The germline V gene has CDR1 MNHEY and CDR2 SVGEGT. The CDR3 here is CASSRFLRRDNEQFF. In nucleotides, the CDR3 is TGTGCCAGCAGCCGTTTCTTGAGGAGGGACAATGAGCAGTTCTTC.

The rearrangement uses TRBV21-1 and TRBJ1-4. TRBV21-1 is termed a pseudogene. The CDR3 is 11 amino acids. CDR3 bases: TGTGCCAGCTCCCCGGGTGAAAAACTGTTTTTT. It translates to CASSPGEKLFF.

The chain employs TRBV19 and TRBJ2-1, with D possibly being TRBD1 (5 bases). The CDR3 is 14 amino acids. CDR1 and CDR2 (germline): LNHDA, SQIVND (reference sequence). V was shortened by 3 bases and J by 7 bases, with 13 bases between the two germline ends. CDR3 protein: CASSMRPRVNEQFF. The CDR3 region has the DNA TGTGCCAGTAGTATGAGACCCAGGGTAAATGAGCAGTTCTTC.

V gene TRBV6-2 or TRBV6-3 combines with J gene TRBJ2-3, with D possibly matching TRBD1 (5 bases). The length of the CDR3 is 15 residues. Trimming took 3 bases from V and 4 from J, leaving 14 bases between them. Germline lookup yields CDR1 MNHEY and CDR2 SVGEGT. In DNA, the CDR3 is TGTGCCAGCAGTTATTTGGCAGGGCCAGCAGATACGCAGTATTTT. Its translation is CASSYLAGPADTQYF.

The V gene is TRBV2, the J gene TRBJ2-1; 7 positions agree with TRBD2. There are 13 residues in the CDR3. Germline CDR1 reads SNHLY; CDR2 reads FYNNEI. V shed 8 bases and J 6 bases; nucleotides not matched to a gene: 7. The CDR3 DNA reads as TGTGCCAGCCGCAAGACTAGCCGCAATGAGCAGTTCTTC. Translating it yields CASRKTSRNEQFF.

This clone was recorded once. V is TRBV7-2 and J is TRBJ2-7; 14 nucleotides match TRBD2. Trimming took 5 bases from V and 6 from J; bases not matched to a gene: 9. CDR1 SGHTA and CDR2 FQGNSA come from the germline V gene. The CDR3 extends over 16 amino acids. CDR3 DNA sequence: TGTGCCAGCAGCCCTAGACTAGCGGGAGGGGCCACCGAGCAGTACTTC. It encodes CASSPRLAGGATEQYF.

The chain employs TRBV5-1 and TRBJ2-2; possible D gene TRBD2, 6 bases. The V gene lost 4 bases and the J gene lost 2 bases, with 18 bases spanning the gap. This CDR3 has 17 residues. CDR1 and CDR2 from the germline V gene are SGHRS and YFSETQ. The CDR3 region has the DNA TGCGCCAGCAGCCCCACGGGCGGGACGGCTAACACCGGGGAGCTGTTTTTT. It specifies CASSPTGGTANTGELFF.

The chain carries TRBV6-2 or TRBV6-3 and TRBJ2-1; 8 nucleotides match TRBD2. This CDR3 is built from 16 residues. CDR1 and CDR2 from the germline V gene are MNHEY and SVGEGT. After removal of 1 base from V and 7 bases from J, the junction contained 9 bases not matched to a gene. In nucleotides, the CDR3 is TGTGCCAGCAGTTACTTGGGTGGGACTAGGGAAAATGAGCAGTTCTTC. Amino acids: CASSYLGGTRENEQFF.

V usage is TRBV29-1 and J usage is TRBJ1-2; 12 bases are shared with TRBD1. Trimming took 1 base from V and 6 from J; bases not matched to a gene: 6. CDR3 length: 15 amino acids. Germline lookup yields CDR1 SQVTM and CDR2 ANQGSEA. CDR3 region: CSVEGAGQGANGYTF. The DNA of the CDR3 is TGCAGCGTTGAAGGAGCGGGACAGGGGGCGAATGGCTACACCTTC.

The V and J genes are TRBV7-2 and TRBJ2-7; D is undetermined. CDR1 and CDR2 (germline): SGHTA, FQGNSA. The V gene lost 7 bases and the J gene lost 12 bases, with 22 bases spanning the gap. CDR3 length: 13 residues. CDR3 bases: TGTGCCAGCAACGATCCGGTCTCCACCAGCCTGTACTTC. Amino acids: CASNDPVSTSLYF.

J is TRBJ2-1 and V is TRBV11-2; TRBD2 agrees at 7 bases. Germline V gene data show CDR1 as SGHAT and CDR2 as FQNNGV. The CDR3 totals 15 residues. Trimming cost V 5 bases and J 2 bases; bases outside gene matches: 6. The CDR3 DNA reads TGTGCCAGCAGCCGGGGGGAGGGCCCCTACAATGAGCAGTTCTTC. Its translation: CASSRGEGPYNEQFF.

The chain recombines TRBV14 with TRBJ2-3, with no clear D. CDR1 and CDR2 (germline): SGHDN, FVKESK. There are 13 residues in the CDR3. V gave up 1 base and J gave up 8 bases, with 10 bases separating them. The CDR3 sequence: CASSQVTGGTQYF. DNA of the CDR3: TGTGCCAGCAGCCAAGTTACTGGTGGTACGCAGTATTTT.

CDR3 DNA sequence: TGTGCCAGCAGCTTAGAATGGAATGAGCAGTTCTTC. This gives the protein CASSLEWNEQFF. The rearrangement links TRBV7-2 to TRBJ2-1, with D hard to call. Between the trimmed V and J ends, which lost 1 base and 7 bases, there was a span of 5 bases. This CDR3 comprises 12 residues. Looked up from germline, CDR1 is SGHTA and CDR2 is FQGNSA.

The table lists this clone with a few counts. This chain connects TRBV5-5 to TRBJ2-7; 8 bases map to TRBD1. Trimming at V came to 4 bases and at J to 5 bases, leaving 8 bases not matched to a gene. This CDR3 comprises 14 residues. Germline V gene lookup returns CDR1 SGHKS and CDR2 YYEKEE (reference sequence). In DNA, the CDR3 is TGTGCCAGCAGCGTGGGACAGGAGTTCAACGAGCAGTACTTC. Its protein product is CASSVGQEFNEQYF.

The CDR3 protein is CAISRQVTIYEQYF. CDR3 sequence (DNA): TGTGCCATCAGTAGACAGGTAACAATCTACGAGCAGTACTTC. The V gene is TRBV10-3, the J gene TRBJ2-7; tentatively, D is TRBD1 (6 bases). The germline gives CDR1 ENHRY, CDR2 SYGVKD. The CDR3 contains 14 residues. V lost 5 bases and J lost 3, with 14 bases in between.

This chain uses TRBV6-2 or TRBV6-3 with TRBJ2-7; D gene unclear. The CDR3 consists of 17 residues. Trimming shortened V by 2 bases and J by 4 bases, and 21 bases separated the two germline ends. From germline, CDR1 is MNHEY and CDR2 SVGEGT. The CDR3 reads CASSYHKSEGLDYEQYF. In DNA, the CDR3 is TGTGCCAGCAGTTACCACAAATCAGAAGGGCTCGATTACGAGCAGTACTTC.

The genes are TRBV14 and TRBJ2-7, with D unclear. V was cut by 1 base and J by 1 base, with 14 bases left in between. This CDR3 is 16 amino acids long. Germline V gives CDR1 SGHDN, CDR2 FVKESK. The CDR3 reads CASSQVGASHSYEQYF. For the CDR3, the DNA is TGTGCCAGCAGCCAAGTTGGCGCCAGTCATTCCTACGAGCAGTACTTC.

The J gene is TRBJ1-5, the V gene TRBV3-1 (or the pseudogene TRBV3-2); tentative D call: TRBD1 (5 bases). The CDR3 covers 14 residues. The ends were cut back, 1 base at V and 4 bases at J, with 8 bases in the middle. Per the germline V gene, CDR1 is LGHDT and CDR2 is YNNKEL (reference sequence). In DNA form, the CDR3 reads TGTGCCAGCAGCCAAGGGGGCCAGAATCAGCCCCAGCATTTT. It encodes CASSQGGQNQPQHF.

The chain is built from TRBV4-1 and TRBJ2-3; 9 nucleotides agree with TRBD1. V dropped 2 bases and J dropped 4; count of bases not matched to a gene: 7. The CDR3 length is 16 residues. Per the germline V gene, CDR1 is MGHRA and CDR2 is YSYEKL. The CDR3 DNA sequence: TGCGCCAGCAGCCAAAGGCGGGACAGGGTTTCAGATACGCAGTATTTT. Amino acid sequence: CASSQRRDRVSDTQYF.

The genes are TRBV19 and TRBJ2-2, with D tentatively TRBD1 or TRBD2 (6 bases each). The germline V and J ends were trimmed by 3 bases and 0 bases, with 14 bases remaining between them. The CDR3 covers 17 residues. CDR1 LNHDA and CDR2 SQIVND come from the germline V gene (reference sequence). The CDR3 loop reads CASSMGGGLPNTGELFF. DNA for the CDR3: TGTGCCAGTAGTATGGGGGGCGGGCTGCCGAACACCGGGGAGCTGTTTTTT. Drawing the rest from reference TRBV19 and TRBJ2-2, the complete variable domain is DGGITQSPKYLFRKEGQNVTLSCEQNLNHDAMYWYRQDPGQGLRLIYYSQIVNDFQKGDIAEGYSVSREKKESFPLTVTSAQKNPTAFYLCASSMGGGLPNTGELFFGEGSRLTVL.

This chain connects TRBV14 to TRBJ2-3; perhaps TRBD1 as D (6 bases). Looked up from germline, CDR1 is SGHDN and CDR2 is FVKESK. CDR3 length: 14 amino acids. V lost 3 bases and J 1 base, leaving 8 bases between the germline ends. The CDR3 DNA is TGTGCCAGCAGCCATCCAGGGGGCACAGATACGCAGTATTTT. Protein product: CASSHPGGTDTQYF.

This clone was counted a single time. This sequence joins TRBV6-5 and TRBJ2-7; no definite D call. The CDR3 totals 13 residues. Germline CDR1 and CDR2: MNHEY and SVGAGI. The ends were cut back, 8 bases at V and 0 bases at J, with 11 bases in the middle. The CDR3 DNA follows: TGTGCCAGCGGCGGCGCTAGCTCCTACGAGCAGTACTTC. Amino acid sequence: CASGGASSYEQYF.

The rearrangement joins TRBV11-2 to TRBJ1-4, with D perhaps TRBD1 (5 bases). Germline values: CDR1 SGHAT, CDR2 FQNNGV. V gave up 0 bases and J gave up 7 bases, with 12 bases separating them. The CDR3 contains 15 residues. Here the CDR3 reads CASSLEGALSEKLFF. The CDR3 bases are TGTGCCAGCAGCTTAGAAGGGGCGCTGAGTGAAAAACTGTTTTTT.

J is TRBJ1-1 and V is TRBV21-1. TRBV21-1 constitutes a pseudogene. The CDR3 spans 13 residues. CDR3 amino acids: CASSQAGGTEAFF. The CDR3 bases are TGTGCCAGCAGCCAAGCGGGTGGTACTGAAGCTTTCTTT.